Included here is one T cell receptor beta chain sequence, with context. Here immunoSEQ multiplex PCR was the method, and the copy in TCRdb shows in-frame clones only, minus some. The sample carries around 30,000 clones, roughly 59% recorded once. This sample is drawn from a study of cytotoxic CD8 clonotypes in ibrutinib-treated CLL. Looking at the study overall: Samples averaged about 260,000 productive templates and tens of thousands of productive rearrangements.

Genomic DNA (around 2 micrograms) was obtained from cryopreserved PBMCs for construction of TCR beta libraries. This specimen consisted of PBMCs, obtained before ibrutinib treatment. The source is a human donor with chronic lymphocytic leukemia.

CDR3 in DNA: TGTGCCAGCAGCGCTCCTCAGGGTAGCCCATCCTCCTACGAGCAGTACTTC. Its translation: CASSAPQGSPSSYEQYF. The chain has TRBV5-6 and TRBJ2-7, with D possibly TRBD1 on 5 matching bases. Germline loops: CDR1 SGHDT, CDR2 YYEEEE. The CDR3 has 17 residues. Trimming shortened V by 4 bases and J by 0 bases, and 20 bases separated the two germline ends.